Listed here are 14 T cell receptor beta chains from one sample, sequenced in a study of blood T cells in healthy people across ages. The second PCR ran roughly 7 to 11 cycles with a sample-barcoded 5' primer and J-beta primers. TCRdb reanalysed the 5' RACE reads using MiXCR and keeps one entry per CDR3 protein. In the table there are 2 million or so distinct CDR3 sequences, approximately 50% of which are singletons. Sequencing was performed on blood. The origin of the receptors is a woman aged 40 to 50 in good health.

The V and J genes are TRBV28 and TRBJ2-4, with 8 bases that match TRBD1. The CDR3 loop spans 14 amino acids. CDR1 MDHEN and CDR2 SYDVKM come from the germline V gene. The V segment lost 10 bases and the J segment 0 bases; nucleotides outside the gene matches: 5. The CDR3 is CATQTGGAKNIQYF. The CDR3 DNA reads as TGTGCCACCCAAACAGGGGGAGCCAAAAACATTCAGTACTTC.

Only one count was recorded for this clonotype. The J gene is TRBJ2-3, the V gene TRBV12-3 or TRBV12-4; the D gene is possibly TRBD2 (5 bases). This CDR3 spans 14 amino acids. The ends were cut back, 3 bases at V and 2 bases at J, with 9 bases in the middle. CDR3 in amino acids: CASSFIALTDTQYF. The CDR3, as DNA: TGTGCCAGCAGTTTTATAGCGCTCACAGATACGCAGTATTTT.

This clonotype has just a few counts. The chain carries TRBV20-1 and TRBJ2-3; 7 bases are a match to TRBD2. The CDR3 runs to 14 residues. V was pared by 5 bases and J by 3 bases, with 8 bases of the junction left unmatched. Germline assignment: CDR1 DFQATT and CDR2 SNEGSKA (reference sequence). CDR3 loop: CSAGGRGGTDTQYF. CDR3 sequence (DNA): TGCAGTGCTGGGGGGAGGGGTGGGACAGATACGCAGTATTTT.

The V and J genes are TRBV25-1 and TRBJ1-2; 9 bases match TRBD1. Germline CDR1 reads MGHDK; CDR2 reads SYGVNS. J was trimmed by 4 bases and V by 1 base; bases with no gene match: 4. This CDR3 region has 15 residues. In DNA form, the CDR3 reads TGTGCCAGCAGTGAATCAGGGACAGGGTTCTATGGCTACACCTTC. Its translation: CASSESGTGFYGYTF.

A few counts support this clonotype. This chain joins TRBV9 and TRBJ1-5; no definite D call. Germline loops: CDR1 SGDLS, CDR2 YYNGEE. The germline V and J ends were trimmed by 0 bases and 9 bases, with 10 bases remaining between them. This CDR3 has 13 residues. The CDR3 DNA follows: TGTGCCAGCAGCGTAGATTGGGCCACGCCCCAGCATTTT. Amino acid sequence: CASSVDWATPQHF.

This rearrangement joins TRBV25-1 to TRBJ2-5, with D perhaps TRBD1 (6 bases). This CDR3 spans 15 amino acids. Trimming shortened V by 6 bases and J by 2 bases, and 16 bases separated the two germline ends. Germline loops: CDR1 MGHDK, CDR2 SYGVNS. CDR3 DNA sequence: TGTGCCAGCAGAAGGGGGAAGGGGGTTCAAGAGACCCAGTACTTC. Its translation: CASRRGKGVQETQYF.

This clonotype has just one count. The genes are TRBV27 and TRBJ2-1; TRBD2 agrees at 9 bases. The DNA matches TRBJ2-7 better at its end, which makes the J call doubtful. Germline V gives CDR1 MNHEY, CDR2 SMNVEV (reference sequence). CDR3 length equals 16 residues. CDR3: CATFRAGTSSYNEQYF. The CDR3 coding sequence is TGTGCCACTTTCCGAGCCGGGACTAGCTCTTACAATGAGCAGTACTTC.

This clonotype was picked up a small number of times. The chain uses TRBV28 and TRBJ1-6; D might be TRBD1 (5 bases). Germline V gene sequence: CDR1 MDHEN, CDR2 SYDVKM. The CDR3 runs 16 residues. Between the trimmed V and J ends, which lost 6 bases and 6 bases, there was a span of 18 bases. CDR3: CASRPPGAGFNSPLHF. As DNA, the CDR3 is TGTGCCAGCAGGCCACCCGGGGCGGGTTTTAATTCACCCCTCCACTTT.

This clonotype was counted between two and nine times. This chain uses TRBV20-1 with TRBJ1-5; unclear D gene. Germline V lookup: CDR1 DFQATT, CDR2 SNEGSKA (reference sequence). The CDR3 extends over 16 amino acids. V was pared by 6 bases and J by 3 bases, with 21 bases between. Written as DNA, the CDR3 is TGCAGTGCCGCCCAGCTAGACTACGTTCTCAATCAGCCCCAGCATTTT. As protein: CSAAQLDYVLNQPQHF.

This clonotype was found a few times. V gene TRBV7-9 combines with J gene TRBJ2-1; D is possibly TRBD1 (6 bases). Trimming pared 6 bases from V and 8 bases from J, leaving 17 bases between. CDR3 size: 14 residues. Germline CDR1 and CDR2: SEHNR and FQNEAQ (reference sequence). CDR3 region: CASSSYRVIYEQFF. CDR3 DNA sequence: TGTGCCAGCAGTTCTTACAGGGTTATCTATGAGCAGTTCTTC.

The chain couples TRBV6-2 or TRBV6-3 to TRBJ2-7, with 7 bases aligning to TRBD1. V shed 5 bases and J 4 bases; nucleotides not matched to a gene: 14. The CDR3 length is 16 residues. CDR1 and CDR2 (germline): MNHEY, SVGEGT. CDR3 DNA: TGTGCCAGCAGTGATGTGCCCGGGACAGCCATGTACGAGCAGTACTTC. This gives the protein CASSDVPGTAMYEQYF.

This clonotype came up a few times. The chain uses TRBV5-1 and TRBJ2-1; 10 bases line up with TRBD1. Looked up from germline, CDR1 is SGHRS and CDR2 is YFSETQ. This CDR3 contains 15 residues. J was trimmed by 6 bases and V by 4 bases; bases with no gene match: 7. The CDR3 region is CASSATGGRGNEQFF. The CDR3 DNA reads as TGCGCCAGCAGCGCGACAGGGGGCAGAGGCAATGAGCAGTTCTTC.

This clonotype has just a few counts. V usage is TRBV4-3 and J usage is TRBJ2-3; 8 bases map to TRBD2. There are 17 residues in the CDR3. With V trimmed by 0 bases and J by 2 bases, 7 bases remained unmatched. Germline V CDR1 and CDR2: LGHNA, YSLEER. Here the CDR3 DNA reads TGCGCCAGCAGCCAAGATGCGGCGGGGGGCCCCACAGATACGCAGTATTTT. It is translated as CASSQDAAGGPTDTQYF.

The J gene is TRBJ1-2, the V gene TRBV29-1, with 12 bases lining up with TRBD1. This CDR3 is 16 amino acids long. The germline gives CDR1 SQVTM, CDR2 ANQGSEA. Trimming took 7 bases from V and 4 from J; bases not matched to a gene: 13. The CDR3 coding sequence is TGCAGCGCCACATTTCCGGGGACAGGGGGCGTCTATGGCTACACCTTC. Protein: CSATFPGTGGVYGYTF.